These T cell receptor beta chains were read from a single sample in a study of molecular identifiers for immune sequencing clone quantification. TCRdb analysed the PCR reads with MiXCR anew, one entry per CDR3 protein. This sample yields 490,000 or so distinct CDR3 sequences, of which roughly 26% are seen a single time; 0.7% to 0.9% belongs to the top ten. The specimen sequenced was naive CD8+ T cells from blood, with Jurkat cell RNA spiked in. The receptor source for this set is a human donor in good health. Some libraries in this study had Jurkat cell RNA spiked in. Each CDR3 is given with its conserved first and last residue. The order of the fields is CDR3 DNA, CDR3 protein, J gene, clone size, D gene, V gene. D genes are given only for firm matches. Clone size, where shown, is once, few, many, or a class for clones that have expanded.

TGCAGTGCGCTGGGGAGATTTGGGGGTTGGGCCCAGCATTTT CSALGRFGGWAQHF TRBJ1-5 - - TRBV20-1
TGTGCCAGCAGTGATCACAAGCAGTACTTC CASSDHKQYF TRBJ2-7 - - TRBV25-1
TGCAGTGCTAGAATGGGTCTCGCGTACGAGCAGTACTTC CSARMGLAYEQYF TRBJ2-7 - - TRBV20-1
TGTGCCAGCAGGCTGGGACAGGGGTCCTACGAGCAGTACTTC CASRLGQGSYEQYF TRBJ2-7 few TRBD1 TRBV28
TGTGCCACCAGTCCCGAGACTTATACGGACACTGAAGCTTTCTTT CATSPETYTDTEAFF TRBJ1-1 few - TRBV24-1
TGCGCCAGCAGCCAACGACAGGGACGGGACGAGCAGTACTTC CASSQRQGRDEQYF TRBJ2-7 - TRBD1 TRBV4-1
TGTGCCAGCAGCTTGGGACACTATGAAGCTTTCTTT CASSLGHYEAFF TRBJ1-1 once - TRBV5-6
TGTGCCAGCAGTCCCGGCCCGGCCCAGCATTTT CASSPGPAQHF TRBJ1-5 many - TRBV27
TGTGCCAGCAGCTTCCAGTTATCCTACGAGCAGTACTTC CASSFQLSYEQYF TRBJ2-7 - - TRBV5-3
TGTGCCAACCAACAGGACATGAACACTGAAGCTTTCTTT CANQQDMNTEAFF TRBJ1-1 many - TRBV2
TGTGCCAGTAGTAAATACGGGGGCTATGGCTACACCTTC CASSKYGGYGYTF TRBJ1-2 - - TRBV19
TGTGCCAGCAGTGAAGCGGGAGTCCTCCACAACGATACGCAGTATTTT CASSEAGVLHNDTQYF TRBJ2-3 few TRBD2 TRBV28
TGTGCCAGCAGTGAACGGGGACGGACCTACGAGCAGTACTTC CASSERGRTYEQYF TRBJ2-7 many - TRBV2
TGTGCCAGCAGCTTAATCGTGGGAGAGGGGCCCCCCGGGGAGCTGTTTTTT CASSLIVGEGPPGELFF TRBJ2-2 - - TRBV7-3
TGTGCCAGCAGTTACAAAGGGAGTCGTTACGAGCAGTACTTC CASSYKGSRYEQYF TRBJ2-7 few - TRBV6-5
TGTGCCAGCAGTCACACGTTCCAAGAGACCCAGTACTTC CASSHTFQETQYF TRBJ2-5 many - TRBV12-3/TRBV12-4
TGTGCCAGCAGCGGAACAGAGGACTCCTACGAGCAGTACTTC CASSGTEDSYEQYF TRBJ2-7 - - TRBV9
TGTGCCTGGAGTGTTGGCCCCAACACTGAAGCTTTCTTT CAWSVGPNTEAFF TRBJ1-1 - - TRBV30
TGTGCCAGCAGCGCGGGACAGTCCACAGATACGCAGTATTTT CASSAGQSTDTQYF TRBJ2-3 many - TRBV2
TGTGCCAGCAGTAGGACTAACTATGGCTACACCTTC CASSRTNYGYTF TRBJ1-2 few - TRBV6-5
TGTGCCAGCAGCTTATTACTAGCGGGGAGCACAGATACGCAGTATTTT CASSLLLAGSTDTQYF TRBJ2-3 many TRBD2 TRBV7-2
TGCAGTGCCGCGGGCCACAGCACAGATACGCAGTATTTT CSAAGHSTDTQYF TRBJ2-3 few - TRBV20-1
TGTGCCAGCAGCTATTCTTTGGGGGGTCGGATGGCTTTCTTT CASSYSLGGRMAFF TRBJ1-1 - - TRBV7-9
TGTGCCAGCAGTTTAGCAGGGAAAGATCAGCCCCAGCATTTT CASSLAGKDQPQHF TRBJ1-5 - - TRBV12-3/TRBV12-4
TGCAGCGTTGACCCGAAGAACACCGGGGAGCTGTTTTTT CSVDPKNTGELFF TRBJ2-2 many - TRBV29-1
TGTGCCAGCAGCTTAGGGGGACAGGGGGACACTGAAGCTTTCTTT CASSLGGQGDTEAFF TRBJ1-1 - TRBD1 TRBV13
TGTGCCAGCAGCCAAGATCAATCAGAAAACTATGGCTACACCTTC CASSQDQSENYGYTF TRBJ1-2 few - TRBV3-1
TGTGCCAGCAGCGTAGTGGGGCGGAGCCAAGAGACCCAGTACTTC CASSVVGRSQETQYF TRBJ2-5 many - TRBV9
TGTGCCAGCAGTACTGACGGGTACGAGCAGTACTTC CASSTDGYEQYF TRBJ2-7 - - TRBV28
TGTGCCATCAGTGAAATGGGGCAAGAGACCCAGTACTTC CAISEMGQETQYF TRBJ2-5 few - TRBV10-3
TGTGCCAGCAGTTGGAGCGGGGGACTATTAGATACGCAGTATTTT CASSWSGGLLDTQYF TRBJ2-3 few TRBD2 TRBV27
TGTGCCAGCAGGAAGGGGCAGACTCAGCCCCAGCATTTT CASRKGQTQPQHF TRBJ1-5 - - TRBV6-5
TGTGCCAGCAGCTTTATAGGGGCGGGGGGTGAGCAGTTCTTC CASSFIGAGGEQFF TRBJ2-1 - TRBD2 TRBV7-2